This T cell receptor beta chain was recovered during a study of a mutant IDH1 vaccine in newly diagnosed glioma. On the study more broadly: Vaccination of patients was performed eight times, in weeks 1, 3, 5, 7, 11, 15, 19 and 23. Onset of vaccination occurred 4-6 weeks following radiotherapy alone, or with temozolomide cycles. Standard pretreatment was either radiotherapy, temozolomide, or, for most, radiochemotherapy with temozolomide.

The time point here: week 5, during vaccination. Each dose delivered 300 ug of mutant IDH1 20-mer peptide subcutaneously with imiquimod. General study points: Pseudoprogression appears to have had no connection to changes in top peripheral T cell clonotypes.

This clone turned up a few times. The antigen remains unidentified. Some clones are missing from TCRdb's copy, which holds only in-frame ones; the method was immunoSEQ multiplex PCR. The sample has around 40,000 clones, approximately 85% seen once. The germline gives CDR1 LGHNA, CDR2 YSLEER. The CDR3 totals 14 residues. V dropped 4 bases and J dropped 1; count of bases not matched to a gene: 2. Material: PBMCs, obtained from a glioma patient whose treatment included an IDH1 peptide vaccine. This rearrangement joins TRBV4-3 to TRBJ2-5, with 8 positions matching TRBD2. This TCR came from a man aged 35-49 years with glioma. The CDR3 DNA follows: TGCGCCAGCAGCCCGGGGGGGGTCCAAGAGACCCAGTACTTC. Amino acids: CASSPGGVQETQYF.